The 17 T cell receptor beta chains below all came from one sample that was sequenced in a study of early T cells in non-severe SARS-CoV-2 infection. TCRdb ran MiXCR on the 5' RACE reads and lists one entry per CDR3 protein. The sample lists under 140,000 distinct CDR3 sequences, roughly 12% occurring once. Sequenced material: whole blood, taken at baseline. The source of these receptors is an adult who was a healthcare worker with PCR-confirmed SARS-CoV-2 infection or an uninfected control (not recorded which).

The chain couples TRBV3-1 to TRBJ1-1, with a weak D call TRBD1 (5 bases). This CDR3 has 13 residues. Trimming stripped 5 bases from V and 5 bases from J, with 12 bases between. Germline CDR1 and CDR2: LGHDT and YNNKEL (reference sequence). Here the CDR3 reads CASSKGLETEAFF. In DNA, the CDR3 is TGTGCCAGCAGCAAGGGGCTGGAAACTGAAGCTTTCTTT.

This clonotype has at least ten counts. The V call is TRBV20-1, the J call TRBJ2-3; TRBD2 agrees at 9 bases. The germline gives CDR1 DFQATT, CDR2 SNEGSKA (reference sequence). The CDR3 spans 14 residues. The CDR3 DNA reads TGCAGCCGGGGGCTAGCGGGACCCACAGATACGCAGTATTTT. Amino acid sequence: CSRGLAGPTDTQYF.

CDR3 in amino acids: CSAGTPDSSEAFF. The CDR3, as DNA: TGCAGTGCCGGCACACCTGACAGCAGTGAAGCTTTCTTT. The chain joins TRBV20-1 to TRBJ1-1; D may be TRBD1 (5 bases). V dropped 6 bases and J dropped 7 bases, with 18 bases sitting between them. The CDR3 contains 13 residues. Germline lookup yields CDR1 DFQATT and CDR2 SNEGSKA (reference sequence).

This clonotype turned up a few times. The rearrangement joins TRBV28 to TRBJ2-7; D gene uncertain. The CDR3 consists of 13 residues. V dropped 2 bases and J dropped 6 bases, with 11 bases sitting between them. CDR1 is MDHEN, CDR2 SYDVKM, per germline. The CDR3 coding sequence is TGTGCCAGCAGTTTACGGGTGGGCGGCGAGCAGTACTTC. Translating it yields CASSLRVGGEQYF.

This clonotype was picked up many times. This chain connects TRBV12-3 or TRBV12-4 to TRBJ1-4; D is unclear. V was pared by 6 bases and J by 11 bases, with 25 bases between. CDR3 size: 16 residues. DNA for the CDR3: TGTGCCAGCAGCCGGATTGCAGGCGGGGTTGGTGGGAAACTGTTTTTT. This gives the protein CASSRIAGGVGGKLFF.

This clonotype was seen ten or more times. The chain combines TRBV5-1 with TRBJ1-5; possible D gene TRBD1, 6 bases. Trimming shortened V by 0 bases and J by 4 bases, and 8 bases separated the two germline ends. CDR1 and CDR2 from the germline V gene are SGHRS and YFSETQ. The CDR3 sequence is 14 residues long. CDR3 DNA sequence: TGCGCCAGCAGCTTGGAGGGGGGTAATCAGCCCCAGCATTTT. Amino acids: CASSLEGGNQPQHF.

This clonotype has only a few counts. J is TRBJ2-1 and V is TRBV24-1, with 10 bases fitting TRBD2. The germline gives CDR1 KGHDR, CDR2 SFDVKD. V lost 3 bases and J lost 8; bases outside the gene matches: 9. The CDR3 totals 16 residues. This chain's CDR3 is CATSDIKRGGLDEQFF. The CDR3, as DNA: TGTGCCACCAGTGATATAAAGCGGGGGGGCCTTGATGAGCAGTTCTTC.

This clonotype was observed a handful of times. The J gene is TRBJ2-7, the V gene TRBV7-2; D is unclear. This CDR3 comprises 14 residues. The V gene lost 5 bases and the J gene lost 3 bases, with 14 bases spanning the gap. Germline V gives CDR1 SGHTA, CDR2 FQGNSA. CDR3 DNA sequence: TGTGCCAGCAGCCCCCCCCCGCCTAGCTACGAGCAGTACTTC. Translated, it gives CASSPPPPSYEQYF. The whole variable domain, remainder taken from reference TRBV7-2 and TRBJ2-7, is GAGVSQSPSNKVTEKGKDVELRCDPISGHTALYWYRQSLGQGLEFLIYFQGNSAPDKSGLPSDRFSAERTGGSVSTLTIQRTQQEDSAVYLCASSPPPPSYEQYFGPGTRLTVT.

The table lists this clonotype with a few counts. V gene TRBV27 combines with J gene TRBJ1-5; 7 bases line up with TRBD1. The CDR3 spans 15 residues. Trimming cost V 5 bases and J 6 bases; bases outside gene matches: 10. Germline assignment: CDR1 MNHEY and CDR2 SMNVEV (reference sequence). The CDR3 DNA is TGTGCCAGCAGTCAGTCCTACAGGGGAGGTCAGCCCCAGCATTTT. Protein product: CASSQSYRGGQPQHF.

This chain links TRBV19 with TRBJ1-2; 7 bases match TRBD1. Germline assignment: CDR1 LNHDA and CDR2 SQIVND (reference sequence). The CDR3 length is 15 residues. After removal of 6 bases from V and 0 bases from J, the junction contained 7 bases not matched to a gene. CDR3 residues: CASRRDREPNYGYTF. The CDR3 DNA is TGTGCCAGTAGGCGTGACAGGGAACCTAACTATGGCTACACCTTC. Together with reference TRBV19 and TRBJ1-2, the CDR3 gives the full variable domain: DGGITQSPKYLFRKEGQNVTLSCEQNLNHDAMYWYRQDPGQGLRLIYYSQIVNDFQKGDIAEGYSVSREKKESFPLTVTSAQKNPTAFYLCASRRDREPNYGYTFGSGTRLTVV.

CDR3 residues: CASSGERFTDTQYF. The CDR3 nucleotides are TGTGCCAGCAGTGGAGAGAGATTCACAGATACGCAGTATTTT. The J gene is TRBJ2-3, the V gene TRBV2; D is unresolved. CDR3 length equals 14 residues. Between the trimmed V and J ends, which lost 4 bases and 2 bases, there was a span of 10 bases. Germline V gene lookup returns CDR1 SNHLY and CDR2 FYNNEI.

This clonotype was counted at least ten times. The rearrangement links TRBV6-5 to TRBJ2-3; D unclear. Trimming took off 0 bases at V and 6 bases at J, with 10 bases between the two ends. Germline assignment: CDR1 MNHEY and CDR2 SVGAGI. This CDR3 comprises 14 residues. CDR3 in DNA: TGTGCCAGCAGTTACTCCTCAACCGGGGATACGCAGTATTTT. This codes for CASSYSSTGDTQYF.

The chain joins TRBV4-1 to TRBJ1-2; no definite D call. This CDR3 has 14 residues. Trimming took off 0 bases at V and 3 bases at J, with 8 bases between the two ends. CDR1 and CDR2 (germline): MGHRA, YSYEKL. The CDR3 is CASSQEPADYGYTF. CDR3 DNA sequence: TGCGCCAGCAGCCAAGAGCCGGCGGACTATGGCTACACCTTC.

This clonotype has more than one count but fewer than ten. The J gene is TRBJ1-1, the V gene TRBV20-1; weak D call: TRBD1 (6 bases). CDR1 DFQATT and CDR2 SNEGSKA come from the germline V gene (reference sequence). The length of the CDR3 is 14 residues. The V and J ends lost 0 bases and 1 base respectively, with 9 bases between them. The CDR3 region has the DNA TGCAGTGCTAGAGATAGAGGGGGGAACACTGAAGCTTTCTTT. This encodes CSARDRGGNTEAFF.

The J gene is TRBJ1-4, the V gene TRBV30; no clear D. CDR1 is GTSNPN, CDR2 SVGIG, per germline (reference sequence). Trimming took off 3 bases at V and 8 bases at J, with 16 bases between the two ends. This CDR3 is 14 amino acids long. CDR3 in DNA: TGTGCCTGGAGATTGTCCGGTTCGGGGGAAAAACTGTTTTTT. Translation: CAWRLSGSGEKLFF.

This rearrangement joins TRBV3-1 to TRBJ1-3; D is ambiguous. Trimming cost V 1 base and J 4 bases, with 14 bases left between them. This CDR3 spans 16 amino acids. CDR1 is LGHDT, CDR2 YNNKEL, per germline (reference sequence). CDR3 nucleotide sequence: TGTGCCAGCAGCCAAGCTCCCCCAAGGGCGGGAAACACCATATATTTT. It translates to CASSQAPPRAGNTIYF.

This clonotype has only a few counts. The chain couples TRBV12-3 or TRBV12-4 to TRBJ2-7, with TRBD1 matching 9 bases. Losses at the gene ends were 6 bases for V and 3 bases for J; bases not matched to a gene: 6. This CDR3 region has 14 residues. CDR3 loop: CASSPRDRVYEQYF. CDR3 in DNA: TGTGCCAGCAGCCCTCGGGACAGGGTCTACGAGCAGTACTTC.